This passage covers 20 T cell receptor beta chains from one sample sequenced in a study of T-cell reconstitution after alpha-beta-depleted transplantation in children. For TCRbeta, the library was prepared with unique molecular identifiers. MiXCR, applied by TCRdb to the PCR reads, yields one record per CDR3 protein. The repertoire has about 490,000 distinct CDR3 sequences, about 11% of them found once; the top ten carry roughly 2.1%. Sequenced here: PBMCs, sampled before TCRalphabeta/CD19-depleted stem cell transplant. The receptors stem from a child under 10 years old with inherited bone marrow failure, due to receive a stem cell transplant.

In this sample, this clonotype turned up a few times. This chain connects TRBV12-3 or TRBV12-4 to TRBJ1-2, with D possibly matching TRBD1 (6 bases). Trimming removed 0 bases at V and 5 bases at J, with 10 bases between. CDR3 size: 14 residues. This CDR3 reads CASSLASQGYGYTF. In nucleotides, the CDR3 is TGTGCCAGCAGTTTAGCGTCCCAGGGGTATGGCTACACCTTC.

The chain recombines TRBV20-1 with TRBJ2-1; TRBD2 matches at 14 bases. This CDR3 has 17 residues. Unmatched junction bases numbered 7, after V lost 6 bases and J lost 0 bases. Germline values: CDR1 DFQATT, CDR2 SNEGSKA (reference sequence). This chain's CDR3 is CSATTSGRAPSYNEQFF. The CDR3, as DNA: TGCAGTGCCACGACTAGCGGGAGGGCCCCCTCCTACAATGAGCAGTTCTTC.

This clonotype came up many times. The chain recombines TRBV7-2 with TRBJ1-2; D unresolved. V lost 2 bases to trimming and J lost 0 bases, with 10 bases between them. This CDR3 is 15 amino acids long. In germline, CDR1 is SGHTA, CDR2 FQGNSA. The CDR3 sequence is CASSLFVLPNYGYTF. The CDR3 region has the DNA TGTGCCAGCAGCTTATTTGTACTACCTAACTATGGCTACACCTTC.

This clonotype was observed a single time. The rearrangement joins TRBV10-3 to TRBJ2-1, with TRBD2 matching over 11 bases. The CDR3 covers 17 residues. CDR1 and CDR2 from the germline V gene are ENHRY and SYGVKD. V shed 6 bases and J 0 bases; nucleotides not matched to a gene: 7. CDR3 sequence reads: CAIRSSGGSASYNEQFF. The CDR3 DNA follows: TGTGCCATCAGGTCTAGCGGGGGGTCCGCCTCCTACAATGAGCAGTTCTTC.

This clonotype appeared many times. This sequence joins TRBV20-1 and TRBJ2-7; the D gene is possibly TRBD2 (6 bases). V was cut by 7 bases and J by 3 bases, with 19 bases left in between. Germline loops: CDR1 DFQATT, CDR2 SNEGSKA (reference sequence). The CDR3 totals 14 residues. The CDR3 DNA reads as TGCAGTGTACGCGGGAAGCTGGTTCACTACGAGCAGTACTTC. This sequence encodes CSVRGKLVHYEQYF.

V and J are TRBV27 and TRBJ2-4; 9 nucleotides match TRBD2. The J segment lost 3 bases and the V segment lost 4 bases, leaving 4 bases of the junction unmatched. CDR1 and CDR2 (germline): MNHEY, SMNVEV (reference sequence). The CDR3 totals 15 residues. CDR3: CASSSQTSGKNIQYF. The CDR3 DNA reads TGTGCCAGCAGTTCCCAGACTAGCGGCAAAAACATTCAGTACTTC.

This chain joins TRBV5-6 and TRBJ2-7; D is perhaps TRBD2 (5 bases). V lost 4 bases, J lost 2 bases, and 10 bases lay in between. The CDR3 extends over 13 amino acids. Per germline, CDR1 SGHDT and CDR2 YYEEEE. CDR3 in amino acids: CASSDGLTYEQYF. CDR3 bases: TGTGCCAGCAGCGACGGACTTACCTACGAGCAGTACTTC.

This clonotype was seen ten or more times. V usage is TRBV15 and J usage is TRBJ2-2, with D maybe TRBD1 (5 bases). V lost 2 bases and J lost 4, with 8 bases in between. CDR1 and CDR2 from the germline V gene are LNHNV and YYDKDF (reference sequence). The CDR3 sequence is 14 residues long. The CDR3 DNA reads TGTGCCACCAGCAGATCTAGGGGCACCGGGGAGCTGTTTTTT. It translates to CATSRSRGTGELFF.

This clonotype was seen at least ten times. J is TRBJ2-7 and V is TRBV20-1, with D perhaps matching TRBD2 (6 bases). Germline CDR1 reads DFQATT; CDR2 reads SNEGSKA (reference sequence). V gave up 4 bases and J gave up 0 bases, with 16 bases separating them. The CDR3 runs 15 residues. The CDR3 region is CSATKDREPSYEQYF. The CDR3 nucleotides read TGCAGTGCTACCAAGGACCGGGAGCCCTCCTACGAGCAGTACTTC.

This clonotype was found a few times. The rearrangement links TRBV5-1 to TRBJ2-7; no reliable D call. The CDR3 is made up of 15 amino acids. Germline V gene data show CDR1 as SGHRS and CDR2 as YFSETQ. Trimming cost V 2 bases and J 6 bases, with 18 bases left between them. The CDR3 region has the DNA TGCGCCAGCAGCTTAGCGAGAGGACGGTGGGCCGAGCAGTACTTC. Amino acids: CASSLARGRWAEQYF.

This clonotype has a count of ten or more. The chain couples TRBV6-1 to TRBJ2-7, with 7 bases matching TRBD2. The CDR3 is 14 residues long. The germline V gene encodes CDR1 MNHNS and CDR2 SASEGT. The trim removed 2 bases at V and 0 bases at J, leaving 1 base unmatched. The CDR3 nucleotides read TGTGCCAGCAGTGAACTAGCGGACTCCTACGAGCAGTACTTC. This codes for CASSELADSYEQYF.

This clonotype was recorded many times. The rearrangement uses TRBV7-2 and TRBJ1-3; D may be TRBD1 (5 bases). Germline loops: CDR1 SGHTA, CDR2 FQGNSA. V lost 5 bases and J lost 0, with 14 bases in between. The CDR3 contains 16 residues. The CDR3 DNA reads as TGTGCCAGCAGCCGCATGGCGGGACTCTCTGGAAACACCATATATTTT. Protein product: CASSRMAGLSGNTIYF.

This clonotype showed up many times. V and J are TRBV25-1 and TRBJ2-1; maybe TRBD1 (7 bases). This CDR3 comprises 13 residues. Trimming removed 5 bases at V and 7 bases at J, with 12 bases between. Germline CDR1 is MGHDK and CDR2 is SYGVNS. CDR3 residues: CASSWTGGNEQFF. The CDR3 DNA reads TGTGCCAGCAGTTGGACAGGAGGGAATGAGCAGTTCTTC.

This clonotype came up many times. This sequence joins TRBV5-6 and TRBJ2-7; 10 positions agree with TRBD1. The CDR3 has 14 residues. Germline V gene lookup returns CDR1 SGHDT and CDR2 YYEEEE. Trimming took 5 bases from V and 6 from J; bases not matched to a gene: 8. This CDR3 reads CASRKTGQGFEQYF. CDR3 DNA sequence: TGTGCCAGCAGGAAAACGGGACAGGGGTTCGAGCAGTACTTC.

This clonotype has a handful of counts. This chain connects TRBV6-5 to TRBJ2-2; D unresolved. CDR3 size: 16 residues. The germline gives CDR1 MNHEY, CDR2 SVGAGI. The V gene lost 4 bases and the J gene lost 6 bases, with 18 bases spanning the gap. The CDR3 here is CASSSHRTRGPGELFF. The CDR3 coding sequence is TGTGCCAGCAGTTCCCACCGAACACGAGGACCCGGGGAGCTGTTTTTT.

The sample holds many counts of this clonotype. The chain couples TRBV12-3 or TRBV12-4 to TRBJ1-2; D is possibly TRBD1 (5 bases). CDR3 length equals 12 residues. Trimming cost V 3 bases and J 8 bases, with 10 bases left between them. The CDR3: CASSFGGDGYTF. The CDR3 DNA is TGTGCCAGCAGTTTTGGAGGGGACGGCTACACCTTC.

This clonotype was seen many times. The rearrangement joins TRBV5-1 to TRBJ2-5; 7 bases match TRBD2. Germline V lookup: CDR1 SGHRS, CDR2 YFSETQ. CDR3 length equals 14 residues. Germline trimming cut 7 bases from V and 2 bases from J; bases unmatched to any gene: 8. CDR3 loop: CASAREPVQETQYF. In DNA form, the CDR3 reads TGCGCCAGCGCGCGGGAGCCCGTACAAGAGACCCAGTACTTC.

The sample holds many counts of this clonotype. The chain recombines TRBV12-3 or TRBV12-4 with TRBJ2-5; 9 bases match TRBD1. The CDR3 consists of 14 residues. The V segment lost 1 base and the J segment 6 bases; nucleotides outside the gene matches: 3. The CDR3: CASSLVQGAKTQYF. CDR3 DNA: TGTGCCAGCAGTTTAGTACAGGGGGCGAAGACCCAGTACTTC.

J is TRBJ2-5 and V is TRBV29-1; maybe TRBD1 (8 bases). The V gene lost 4 bases and the J gene lost 5 bases, with 29 bases spanning the gap. The CDR3 runs to 18 residues. Looked up from germline, CDR1 is SQVTM and CDR2 is ANQGSEA. The CDR3 nucleotides are TGCAGCGTTGGGGGGGGACAGGCCCTAGGCGAATTGGGGGAGACCCAGTACTTC. Protein: CSVGGGQALGELGETQYF.

This clonotype came up many times. This sequence joins TRBV7-9 and TRBJ2-3; TRBD2 matches at 8 bases. The CDR3 spans 16 residues. The V gene end was trimmed by 7 bases and the J gene end by 6 bases; junction bases not matched to a gene: 15. Germline values: CDR1 SEHNR, CDR2 FQNEAQ (reference sequence). In nucleotides, the CDR3 is TGTGCCAGCACCCCCCTTCGAGGCGGGAGGCGGGATACGCAGTATTTT. Its protein product is CASTPLRGGRRDTQYF.